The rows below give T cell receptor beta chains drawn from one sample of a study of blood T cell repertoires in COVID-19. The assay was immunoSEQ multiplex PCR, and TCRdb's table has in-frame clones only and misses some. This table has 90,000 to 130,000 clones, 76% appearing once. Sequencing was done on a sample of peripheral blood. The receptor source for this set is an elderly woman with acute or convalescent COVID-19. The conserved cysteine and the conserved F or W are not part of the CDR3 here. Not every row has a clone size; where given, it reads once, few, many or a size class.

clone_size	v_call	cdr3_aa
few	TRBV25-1	ASRSTGNVSPLH
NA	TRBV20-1	SASPGTGEYNEQF
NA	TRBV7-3	ASSRSGVRNEQY
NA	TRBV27	ASSLEWAQGYTGELF
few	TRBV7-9	ASSFGGTLGEQY
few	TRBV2	ASSQISYEQY
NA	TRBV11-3	ASSLGDSAEAF
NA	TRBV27	ASSFWREGHEQF
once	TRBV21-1	ASILALLARFQGALSDTQY
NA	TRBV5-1	ASSSGLAGVDEQF
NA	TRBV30	ACQTRRSEKLF
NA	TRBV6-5	ASSPSFNSPLH
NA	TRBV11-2	ASSLAQDRGRYEQY
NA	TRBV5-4	AGMRGGLAGGGGETQY
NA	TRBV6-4	ASSDSGRAGGQPQH
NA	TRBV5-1	ASSWTGRSGNTIY
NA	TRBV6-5	ASSSPGGGAHEQY
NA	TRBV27	ASSSIGGAGSYNEQF
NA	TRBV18	ASSPTGGTEAF
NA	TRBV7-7	ASSLMAGGSFTDTQY
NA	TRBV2	ASRGQGKTQY
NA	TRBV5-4	ASSPRGPGNSPLH
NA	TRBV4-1	ASSQAFGTATYEQY
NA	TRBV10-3	AISDPGRNEQF
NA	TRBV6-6	ASSLRTSGRTGELF
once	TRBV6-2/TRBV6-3	ASSYKGTNGYT
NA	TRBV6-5	ASSRPGVNTEAF
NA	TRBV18	ASSPQARGLGYEQY
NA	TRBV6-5	ASSYSGSYNEQF
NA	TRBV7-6	ASSLAHGPWETQY
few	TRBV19	ASSIGAGNQPQH
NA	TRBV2	ASSERGYEQY
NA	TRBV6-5	ASSSRETEAF
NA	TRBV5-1	ASSLDWTIGNEQF
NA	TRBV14	ASSLSGGPPYEQY
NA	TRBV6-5	ASSRRTGYEETQY
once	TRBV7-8	ASSLAEGGSQWY
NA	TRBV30	AWSRGNTQY
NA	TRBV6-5	ASRRLAGELF
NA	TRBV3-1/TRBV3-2	ASSQIGTGGYEQY
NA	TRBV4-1	ASSQDTIAGGSTDTQY
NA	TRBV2	ASNFGTRGGYT
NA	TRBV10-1	ASSLRTSGTYEQY